These T cell receptor beta chains were read from a single sample in a study of a mutant IDH1 vaccine in newly diagnosed glioma. Assay: immunoSEQ multiplex PCR; the TCRdb copy retains only in-frame clones and omits some. The table shows 56,000 or so clones, with 60% to 80% occurring only once. No antigens are known for them. The source material was PBMCs, sampled from a glioma patient whose treatment included an IDH1 peptide vaccine. Receptors originate from a man aged 45-65 years with glioma. The CDR3 runs from the conserved cysteine through the conserved F or W. Fields, in order: D gene, V gene, J gene, clone size, CDR3 protein, CDR3 DNA. A D gene is named only where the DNA matches it firmly. The size entry is marked missing in some rows and otherwise reads once, few, many or a size class.

D gene: -; V gene: TRBV5-8; J gene: TRBJ2-2; clone size: -; CDR3 protein: CASWRRTNTGELFF; CDR3 DNA: TGTGCCAGCTGGCGCAGAACGAACACCGGGGAGCTGTTTTTT
D gene: -; V gene: TRBV7-2; J gene: TRBJ1-1; clone size: -; CDR3 protein: CASSPEELNTEAFF; CDR3 DNA: TGTGCCAGCAGCCCGGAAGAACTGAACACTGAAGCTTTCTTT
D gene: -; V gene: TRBV7-8; J gene: TRBJ2-7; clone size: -; CDR3 protein: CASSLGGGGEQYF; CDR3 DNA: TGTGCCAGCAGCTTAGGCGGTGGTGGCGAGCAGTACTTC
D gene: -; V gene: TRBV4-3; J gene: TRBJ1-5; clone size: -; CDR3 protein: CASSQDIQNGQPQHF; CDR3 DNA: TGCGCCAGCAGTCAAGATATACAAAATGGTCAGCCCCAGCATTTT
D gene: -; V gene: TRBV19; J gene: TRBJ1-1; clone size: -; CDR3 protein: CASSIRRPTEAFF; CDR3 DNA: TGTGCCAGTAGTATTAGGCGGCCCACTGAAGCTTTCTTT
D gene: -; V gene: TRBV10-3; J gene: TRBJ2-3; clone size: -; CDR3 protein: CASESDTDTQYF; CDR3 DNA: TGTGCCTCAGAGAGCGACACAGATACGCAGTATTTT
D gene: TRBD2; V gene: TRBV5-4; J gene: TRBJ2-2; clone size: -; CDR3 protein: CASRKLAGDTGELFF; CDR3 DNA: TGTGCCAGCAGGAAACTAGCGGGGGACACCGGGGAGCTGTTTTTT
D gene: TRBD1; V gene: TRBV30; J gene: TRBJ2-7; clone size: -; CDR3 protein: CAWSGTGDNQYF; CDR3 DNA: TGTGCCTGGAGTGGGACAGGGGATAATCAGTACTTC
D gene: TRBD2; V gene: TRBV10-3; J gene: TRBJ2-7; clone size: -; CDR3 protein: CAIQTSGYEQYF; CDR3 DNA: TGTGCCATCCAGACTAGCGGCTACGAGCAGTACTTC
D gene: -; V gene: TRBV5-5; J gene: TRBJ2-7; clone size: -; CDR3 protein: CASSLVGGEQYF; CDR3 DNA: TGTGCCAGCAGCTTGGTTGGCGGCGAGCAGTACTTC
D gene: -; V gene: TRBV30; J gene: TRBJ1-1; clone size: -; CDR3 protein: CAWSGDVNTEAFF; CDR3 DNA: TGTGCCTGGAGTGGAGATGTGAACACTGAAGCTTTCTTT
D gene: -; V gene: TRBV9; J gene: TRBJ2-7; clone size: once; CDR3 protein: CASSVGPGQAPDEQYF; CDR3 DNA: TGTGCCAGCAGCGTAGGCCCGGGACAAGCCCCCGACGAGCAGTACTTC
D gene: -; V gene: TRBV4-1; J gene: TRBJ1-5; clone size: -; CDR3 protein: CASSPRDISNQPQHF; CDR3 DNA: TGCGCCAGCAGCCCGAGGGATATTAGCAATCAGCCCCAGCATTTT
D gene: TRBD2; V gene: TRBV2; J gene: TRBJ2-1; clone size: -; CDR3 protein: CASNRLAGGNNEQFF; CDR3 DNA: TGTGCCAGCAATCGACTAGCGGGGGGAAACAATGAGCAGTTCTTC
D gene: TRBD1; V gene: TRBV19; J gene: TRBJ1-5; clone size: -; CDR3 protein: CASTHFGTGVRQPQHF; CDR3 DNA: TGTGCCAGTACTCATTTCGGGACAGGGGTACGTCAGCCCCAGCATTTT
D gene: -; V gene: TRBV5-4; J gene: TRBJ1-2; clone size: few; CDR3 protein: CASSLDRTSQHNGYTF; CDR3 DNA: TGTGCCAGCAGCTTGGATAGGACATCTCAGCACAATGGCTACACCTTC
D gene: -; V gene: TRBV7-2; J gene: TRBJ1-5; clone size: -; CDR3 protein: CASSPLQGSGQPQHF; CDR3 DNA: TGTGCCAGCAGCCCACTGCAGGGCTCCGGGCAGCCCCAGCATTTT
D gene: -; V gene: TRBV6-5; J gene: TRBJ2-2; clone size: -; CDR3 protein: CASSYQQTTGELFF; CDR3 DNA: TGTGCCAGCAGTTACCAACAGACCACCGGGGAGCTGTTTTTT
D gene: -; V gene: TRBV4-3; J gene: TRBJ2-1; clone size: -; CDR3 protein: CASSQDERDEQFF; CDR3 DNA: TGCGCCAGCAGCCAAGATGAGAGGGATGAGCAGTTCTTC
D gene: TRBD1; V gene: TRBV6-6; J gene: TRBJ1-3; clone size: -; CDR3 protein: CASRPPGGSGNTIYF; CDR3 DNA: TGTGCCAGCAGACCTCCAGGGGGCAGTGGAAACACCATATATTTT
D gene: -; V gene: TRBV30; J gene: TRBJ1-2; clone size: -; CDR3 protein: CAWSVQGPNYGYTF; CDR3 DNA: TGTGCCTGGAGTGTCCAGGGGCCCAACTATGGCTACACCTTC
D gene: TRBD2; V gene: TRBV30; J gene: TRBJ2-1; clone size: -; CDR3 protein: CAWSGNSGGSYNEQFF; CDR3 DNA: TGTGCCTGGAGTGGCAATAGCGGGGGCTCCTACAATGAGCAGTTCTTC